This T cell receptor (beta chain) was documented in a study of blood T cells in healthy people across ages. No fewer than 5.5 micrograms of total RNA were isolated from every sample. Sample-barcoded 5' priming and a J-beta primer mix drove a second PCR of about 6 to 12 cycles. Template switching added a 12-random-nucleotide identifier to every cDNA molecule. All samples yielded 3 million or more CDR3-containing paired-end reads. TCRdb reprocessed the 5' RACE reads with MiXCR, giving one entry per CDR3 protein. This table holds roughly 1 million distinct CDR3 sequences, approximately 25% found once. The CDR3 has 18 amino acids. Trimming left V 6 bases short and J 4 bases short, with 22 bases between. Germline CDR1 and CDR2: SGHAT and FQNNGV. This clonotype was counted between two and nine times. The same data also went into a second study, on T cells of mothers and their children.

This rearrangement joins TRBV11-2 to TRBJ2-6; D possibly uses TRBD1 or TRBD2 (5 bases each). The clonotype was recovered from a girl between 2 and 10 years old in good health. Sequences were obtained from blood. The CDR3 spells CASRPTLKPGPGANVLTF. The DNA for the CDR3 is TGTGCCAGCAGGCCAACCCTTAAACCGGGACCAGGGGCCAACGTCCTGACTTTC. The full variable domain, with the rest looked up from reference TRBV11-2 and TRBJ2-6, is EAGVAQSPRYKIIEKRQSVAFWCNPISGHATLYWYQQILGQGPKLLIQFQNNGVVDDSQLPKDRFSAERLKGVDSTLKIQPAKLEDSAVYLCASRPTLKPGPGANVLTFGAGSRLTVL.